This T cell receptor (beta chain) derives from a study of stem cell transplantation in POMP-related autoinflammatory disease. Points from the study as a whole: In patients with PRAID, every analyzed T-cell subset tended to show lower diversity and higher clonality. In PRAID patients, the number of distinct TRB V-J gene pairings was restricted.

The CDR3 is 13 residues long. The V end lost 0 bases, the J end lost 4 bases, and 4 bases lay between the germline ends. Germline values: CDR1 MNHEY, CDR2 SMNVEV (reference sequence). To note about this clone: Its antigen remains unidentified.

Sequencing was performed with immunoSEQ multiplex PCR; in TCRdb, only in-frame clones are kept and a portion is missing. Of around 11,000 clones listed, approximately 86% are singletons. The chain links TRBV27 to TRBJ1-3; D not certain. Sequences were derived from CD8+ T cells from PBMCs, sampled before stem cell transplantation. This clonotype originated in a human donor with POMP-related autoinflammation and immune dysregulation (PRAID). The DNA of the CDR3 is TGTGCCAGCAGTTTATCGACGGGAAACACCATATATTTT. Translation: CASSLSTGNTIYF.